Reported below is one T cell receptor (beta chain). Its target is not known. This entry comes from a study of CD8+ T cells in alopecia areata. Study-level findings and limits: Lesional scalp, especially alopecia totalis/universalis, showed higher clonality than normal scalp.

With 4 bases removed from V and 4 bases from J, the gap between germline ends came to 14 bases. CDR3 length: 14 residues. Germline loops: CDR1 SGDLS, CDR2 YYNGEE. Following RNA extraction, reverse transcription yielded cDNA that acted as the sequencing template. Measured with immunoSEQ multiplex PCR; TCRdb has only the in-frame clones, and not every one. This table holds 65,000 to 90,000 clones, about 51% found once. Source material: NKG2D-high CD8+ T cells sorted from blood. The source is a human donor with alopecia areata. V is TRBV9 and J is TRBJ1-2; D is undetermined. The CDR3 region is CASSSYNPPYGYTF. The DNA of the CDR3 is TGTGCCAGCAGCTCCTACAACCCTCCCTATGGCTACACCTTC.